One and the same sample provided the 26 T cell receptor beta chains below, sequenced in a study of PD-L1 blockade in urothelial cancer. Time point of the sample: peripheral blood 6 weeks after treatment start. Some clones are missing from TCRdb's copy, which holds only in-frame ones; the method was immunoSEQ multiplex PCR. The repertoire includes just over 40,000 clones, about 85% of them detected once, and roughly 2.5% sits in the top ten. The sequencing used PBMCs, collected around atezolizumab (anti-PD-L1) treatment. These receptors originate from a man in his 70s with urothelial cancer.

This chain connects TRBV30 to TRBJ1-3, with TRBD1 matching over 8 bases. Per the germline V gene, CDR1 is GTSNPN and CDR2 is SVGIG (reference sequence). CDR3 length: 15 amino acids. After removal of 2 bases from V and 4 bases from J, the junction contained 7 bases not matched to a gene. CDR3 sequence (DNA): TGTGCCTGGAGTACGACAGGGGTTTCGGGAAACACCATATATTTT. Translated, it gives CAWSTTGVSGNTIYF.

This clone was seen once. The chain joins TRBV28 to TRBJ2-7, with 10 bases aligning to TRBD1. Germline loops: CDR1 MDHEN, CDR2 SYDVKM. The V and J ends lost 1 base and 5 bases, in that order; junction bases with no gene match: 11. CDR3 length: 17 amino acids. CDR3 sequence reads: CASSLSPGTGDWNEQYF. The CDR3 DNA reads TGTGCCAGCAGTTTATCCCCCGGGACAGGGGATTGGAACGAGCAGTACTTC.

This chain uses TRBV1 with TRBJ2-7; TRBD1, the table's D call, lacks a check against the DNA. TRBV1 is a listed pseudogene. This CDR3 has 16 residues. Written as DNA, the CDR3 is TGCACCAGCAGCCAAGATAGGCAGGAAAACTCCTACGAGCAGTACTTC. It is translated as CTSSQDRQENSYEQYF.

The chain combines TRBV6-6 with TRBJ2-7; 8 bases align to TRBD1. The CDR3 totals 14 residues. The V gene's germline CDR1 is MNHNY and CDR2 SVGAGI (reference sequence). Losses at the gene ends were 6 bases for V and 3 bases for J; bases not matched to a gene: 7. This CDR3 reads CASSPGQVNYEQYF. CDR3 coding DNA: TGTGCCAGCAGCCCGGGACAGGTTAACTACGAGCAGTACTTC.

The chain is built from TRBV10-3 and TRBJ2-7, with 14 bases that match TRBD2. The V gene's germline CDR1 is ENHRY and CDR2 SYGVKD. The CDR3 is 21 residues long. The ends lost 0 bases at V and 0 bases at J; junction bases unmatched: 13. The CDR3 nucleotides are TGTGCCATCAGTGAGTCATGGGGGACTAGCGGGAGTATTTTCTGCTCCTACGAGCAGTACTTC. Translating it yields CAISESWGTSGSIFCSYEQYF.

This chain joins TRBV30 and TRBJ2-3, with 7 bases matching TRBD1. The trim removed 3 bases at V and 1 base at J, leaving 7 bases unmatched. The CDR3 has 15 residues. Per germline, CDR1 GTSNPN and CDR2 SVGIG (reference sequence). The CDR3 sequence is CAWSGTDLGTDTQYF. In DNA, the CDR3 is TGTGCCTGGAGCGGGACAGATTTAGGCACAGATACGCAGTATTTT.

V and J are TRBV19 and TRBJ2-7, with a weak D call TRBD2 (7 bases). The V and J ends lost 2 bases and 5 bases respectively, with 19 bases between them. The germline V gene encodes CDR1 LNHDA and CDR2 SQIVND (reference sequence). The CDR3 is 16 residues long. CDR3 sequence: CASSIYGGGSVDEQYF. As DNA, the CDR3 is TGTGCCAGTAGTATATACGGGGGCGGGAGTGTCGACGAGCAGTACTTC.

The rearrangement joins TRBV2 to TRBJ1-3; D call uncertain. Germline V lookup: CDR1 SNHLY, CDR2 FYNNEI. CDR3 size: 11 residues. Between the trimmed V and J ends, which lost 7 bases and 9 bases, there was a span of 10 bases. The CDR3 bases are TGTGCCAGCACTAGAGGGAGCACCATATATTTT. This codes for CASTRGSTIYF.

The genes are TRBV19 and TRBJ2-1, with TRBD2 matching 11 bases. CDR1 and CDR2 (germline): LNHDA, SQIVND (reference sequence). With V trimmed by 10 bases and J by 7 bases, 12 bases remained unmatched. The CDR3 contains 15 residues. CDR3 DNA sequence: TGTGCCACAAAAGGACTAGCGGGTAATGGTAATGAGCAGTTCTTC. Translated, it gives CATKGLAGNGNEQFF. The full variable domain, its missing parts supplied by reference TRBV19 and TRBJ2-1, is DGGITQSPKYLFRKEGQNVTLSCEQNLNHDAMYWYRQDPGQGLRLIYYSQIVNDFQKGDIAEGYSVSREKKESFPLTVTSAQKNPTAFYLCATKGLAGNGNEQFFGPGTRLTVL.

This chain connects TRBV5-4 to TRBJ2-7; the match to TRBD1 covers 8 bases. Germline CDR1 SGHNT, CDR2 YYREEE (reference sequence). V lost 4 bases to trimming and J lost 3 bases; unmatched junction nucleotides: 6. The CDR3 runs to 14 residues. DNA of the CDR3: TGTGCCAGCAGCCCAGGGGGCCGGAACTACGAGCAGTACTTC. Amino acids: CASSPGGRNYEQYF.

This clone was seen a few times. This chain uses TRBV5-1 with TRBJ2-1; a possible D gene is TRBD2 (6 bases). This CDR3 spans 16 amino acids. CDR1 and CDR2 (germline): SGHRS, YFSETQ. The V gene lost 0 bases and the J gene lost 8 bases, with 18 bases spanning the gap. CDR3 amino acids: CASSLVGTDRGDEQFF. The CDR3 bases are TGCGCCAGCAGCTTGGTGGGGACTGACCGTGGCGATGAGCAGTTCTTC.

V usage is TRBV29-1 and J usage is TRBJ2-1, with 11 nucleotides matching TRBD2. This CDR3 spans 15 amino acids. Germline trimming cut 6 bases from V and 4 bases from J; bases unmatched to any gene: 8. From germline, CDR1 is SQVTM and CDR2 ANQGSEA. The CDR3 sequence is CSVLLLAGGYNEQFF. The CDR3 nucleotides read TGCAGCGTACTACTCCTAGCGGGAGGATACAATGAGCAGTTCTTC.

The chain couples TRBV30 to TRBJ2-5; 7 bases are shared with TRBD1. Trimming cost V 3 bases and J 4 bases; bases outside gene matches: 5. This CDR3 spans 13 amino acids. Germline V lookup: CDR1 GTSNPN, CDR2 SVGIG (reference sequence). CDR3 sequence (DNA): TGTGCCTGGAGAAAGACAGGGTTAGAGACCCAGTACTTC. Amino acid sequence: CAWRKTGLETQYF.

The rearrangement joins TRBV12-5 to TRBJ1-1; D perhaps matches TRBD1 (6 bases). Trimming stripped 6 bases from V and 0 bases from J, with 20 bases between. This CDR3 comprises 17 residues. Germline-derived CDR1 and CDR2 are LGHNT and FRNRAP. Here the CDR3 reads CASGLQGQKSLNTEAFF. CDR3 DNA: TGTGCTAGTGGCTTGCAGGGACAAAAGAGCCTGAACACTGAAGCTTTCTTT.

This clone came up a few times. This sequence joins TRBV5-6 and TRBJ2-7; a weak D match, TRBD2 (6 bases). The ends were cut back, 5 bases at V and 2 bases at J, with 8 bases in the middle. This CDR3 is built from 12 residues. CDR1 and CDR2 from the germline V gene are SGHDT and YYEEEE. The CDR3 here is CASSSGAYEQYF. The CDR3 DNA reads TGTGCCAGCAGTTCGGGGGCCTACGAGCAGTACTTC. The variable domain in full, completed from reference TRBV5-6 and TRBJ2-7, reads DAGVTQSPTHLIKTRGQQVTLRCSPKSGHDTVSWYQQALGQGPQFIFQYYEEEERQRGNFPDRFSGHQFPNYSSELNVNALLLGDSALYLCASSSGAYEQYFGPGTRLTVT.

This clone was observed a handful of times. The gene calls are TRBV25-1 and TRBJ2-1; 13 bases match TRBD2. This CDR3 comprises 14 residues. The germline V gene encodes CDR1 MGHDK and CDR2 SYGVNS. V gave up 6 bases and J gave up 5 bases; unmatched junction bases: 1. CDR3 in DNA: TGTGCCAGCAGCGGGACTAGCGGGAACAATGAGCAGTTCTTC. It is translated as CASSGTSGNNEQFF.

The rearrangement uses TRBV21-1 and TRBJ2-7; the table's TRBD1 call for D was not verified on the DNA. TRBV21-1 is a listed pseudogene. This CDR3 has 17 residues. The CDR3: CASQGPWQGQGPNEQYF. CDR3 coding DNA: TGTGCCTCCCAGGGGCCTTGGCAGGGACAGGGGCCCAACGAGCAGTACTTC.

The rearrangement links TRBV5-1 to TRBJ2-3; TRBD1 matches at 7 bases. In germline, CDR1 is SGHRS, CDR2 YFSETQ. CDR3 length equals 15 residues. The V segment lost 3 bases and the J segment 3 bases; nucleotides outside the gene matches: 7. CDR3 sequence reads: CASSSDRLDTDTQYF. The CDR3 nucleotides are TGCGCCAGCAGCTCGGACAGGTTGGATACAGATACGCAGTATTTT.

This chain uses TRBV4-2 with TRBJ2-7; D may be TRBD2 (6 bases). Germline V gives CDR1 LGHNA, CDR2 YNFKEQ. The CDR3 contains 17 residues. The V and J ends lost 0 bases and 2 bases respectively, with 17 bases between them. The CDR3 reads CASSQERPGLTTYEQYF. For the CDR3, the DNA is TGTGCCAGCAGCCAAGAACGGCCGGGACTCACTACCTACGAGCAGTACTTC.

The chain combines TRBV11-3 with TRBJ2-1, with 14 bases lining up with TRBD2. V trimming: 5 bases; J trimming: 7 bases; junction bases outside the gene matches: 7. This CDR3 contains 16 residues. Germline CDR1 is SGHNT and CDR2 is YENEEA. For the CDR3, the DNA is TGTGCCAGCAGCGGGACTAGCGGGAGAGAAGTGAATGAGCAGTTCTTC. Protein sequence: CASSGTSGREVNEQFF.

This clone was seen only a few times. The chain joins TRBV9 to TRBJ1-2; 7 positions match TRBD1. Trimming at V came to 0 bases and at J to 3 bases, leaving 5 bases not matched to a gene. From germline, CDR1 is SGDLS and CDR2 YYNGEE. This CDR3 spans 15 amino acids. CDR3 sequence reads: CASSVAEGADYGYTF. The CDR3, as DNA: TGTGCCAGCAGCGTAGCTGAGGGGGCGGACTATGGCTACACCTTC.

The J gene is TRBJ1-2, the V gene TRBV9; D unresolved. The CDR3 has 11 amino acids. Germline values: CDR1 SGDLS, CDR2 YYNGEE. V shed 0 bases and J shed 6 bases, with 3 bases lying between them. The CDR3 coding sequence is TGTGCCAGCAGCGTAGACAATGGCTACACCTTC. This sequence encodes CASSVDNGYTF.

A word on this clone: The junction differs from germline at one of its ends, possibly a read error. The J gene is TRBJ2-5, the V gene TRBV7-7; 7 nucleotides match TRBD1. The CDR3 length is 15 residues. Germline CDR1 and CDR2: SSHAT and FNYEAQ (reference sequence). The CDR3 region has the DNA TGTGCTAGCAGCTGGACAGGCGATTTCCAAGAGACCCAGTACTTC. Protein: CASSWTGDFQETQYF.

J is TRBJ1-1 and V is TRBV10-3, with TRBD1 identical over 9 bases. Looked up from germline, CDR1 is ENHRY and CDR2 is SYGVKD. J was trimmed by 5 bases and V by 3 bases; bases with no gene match: 13. The CDR3 length is 17 residues. The CDR3 spells CAISDSGGTGRRTEAFF. In DNA form, the CDR3 reads TGTGCCATCAGTGACTCGGGCGGGACAGGGCGTCGGACTGAAGCTTTCTTT.

The gene calls are TRBV9 and TRBJ2-1; 7 bases align to TRBD2. In germline, CDR1 is SGDLS, CDR2 YYNGEE. This CDR3 is built from 18 residues. The junction had 13 bases not matched to a gene; V was cut back by 0 bases and J by 4 bases. The chain's CDR3 is CASSVGGSGGGWYNEQFF. CDR3 DNA sequence: TGTGCCAGCAGCGTAGGAGGATCGGGCGGGGGTTGGTACAATGAGCAGTTCTTC.

This chain joins TRBV15 and TRBJ1-4, with unresolved D. Per the germline V gene, CDR1 is LNHNV and CDR2 is YYDKDF (reference sequence). The length of the CDR3 is 15 residues. V dropped 5 bases and J dropped 0 bases, with 10 bases sitting between them. CDR3: CATSGPESTNEKLFF. DNA for the CDR3: TGTGCCACCAGCGGGCCCGAGTCAACTAATGAAAAACTGTTTTTT.